The rows below give T cell receptor beta chains drawn from one sample of a study of blood T cell repertoires in COVID-19. Assay: immunoSEQ multiplex PCR; the TCRdb copy retains only in-frame clones and omits some. Found here are roughly 90,000 clones, roughly 88% of them singletons; the top ten hold over 10%. Sequenced input: peripheral blood. The receptor set was obtained from a human donor in a cohort sampled during active COVID-19. CDR3s include the opening cysteine and the closing phenylalanine or tryptophan. The D gene is left open where the match is weak. Size tells how often a clone was seen (once, few, many) or the class of an expanded clone, and some rows leave it out.

V gene	clone size	J gene	D gene	CDR3 DNA	CDR3 protein
TRBV7-3	-	TRBJ1-5	-	TGTGCCAGCAGCTTCCCGCCGGGGTCAGACAATCAGCCCCAGCATTTT	CASSFPPGSDNQPQHF
TRBV6-5	-	TRBJ1-3	-	TGTGCCAGCAGTTACTCGCCAGATTCTGGAAACACCATATATTTT	CASSYSPDSGNTIYF
TRBV7-6	-	TRBJ1-6	-	TGTGCCAGCAGCTTAGCCAGACAGTTGTATAATTCACCCCTCCACTTT	CASSLARQLYNSPLHF
TRBV28	once	TRBJ1-1	-	TGTGCCAGCAAAAAGGGGGTAGAGACTGAAGCTTTCTTT	CASKKGVETEAFF
TRBV9	-	TRBJ1-5	-	TGTGCCCGCAGCGTAGGGGGGGGGAATCAGCCCCAGCATTTT	CARSVGGGNQPQHF
TRBV24-1	-	TRBJ2-1	TRBD1	TGTGCCACCAGTGACTCCGGGACAGGGGAATTCAATGAGCAGTTCTTC	CATSDSGTGEFNEQFF
TRBV27	-	TRBJ2-3	-	TGTGCCAGCAGTTTGGGTGGGTACACAGGAGCGCAGTATTTT	CASSLGGYTGAQYF
TRBV28	-	TRBJ1-1	TRBD1	TGTGCCAGCAGCGAGACAGGGACTGAAGCTTTCTTT	CASSETGTEAFF
TRBV6-2/TRBV6-3	-	TRBJ1-1	-	TGTGCCAGCAGTTACGTAATTGGAGGGGCTGTGAACACTGAAGCTTTCTTT	CASSYVIGGAVNTEAFF
TRBV30	-	TRBJ1-1	-	TGTGCCTGGAGCAAACCCCAATCAGGGCTAGGGGGAGCTTTCTTT	CAWSKPQSGLGGAFF
TRBV15	-	TRBJ2-7	TRBD2	TGTGCCACCAGCAGCTCATTAGCGGGAGGGGCAGAGCAGTACTTC	CATSSSLAGGAEQYF
TRBV5-4	-	TRBJ2-5	TRBD1	TGTGCCAGCAGCCCTCGCGGGGGACAGGGGGCAAAGACCCAGTACTTC	CASSPRGGQGAKTQYF
TRBV7-2	-	TRBJ1-2	-	TGTGCCAGCAGCTTAGCGCCGGGGAGTTACGGAGGCTACACCTTC	CASSLAPGSYGGYTF
TRBV5-1	few	TRBJ1-2	-	TGCGCCAGCAGCTTGGGAACCAGCTATGGCTACACCTTC	CASSLGTSYGYTF
TRBV2	once	TRBJ2-7	TRBD1	TGTGCCAGGAGCCGGGACAGCTGGGAAGAGCAGTACTTC	CARSRDSWEEQYF
TRBV5-4	-	TRBJ1-6	TRBD1	TGTGCCAGCAGCCGGACAGGGTCCAATAATTCACCCCTCCACTTT	CASSRTGSNNSPLHF
TRBV13	few	TRBJ1-1	TRBD1	TGTGCCAGCAGCAAAGAAGACAGGGACACTGAAGCTTTCTTT	CASSKEDRDTEAFF
TRBV6-1	-	TRBJ2-6	-	TGTGCCAGCAGTGAATGGGCTGGGACAGGGGCCAACGTCCTGACTTTC	CASSEWAGTGANVLTF
TRBV28	-	TRBJ2-7	-	TGTGCCAGCAGTCCCCTCGTGCAGCGGGTCTCCTACGAGCAGTACTTC	CASSPLVQRVSYEQYF
TRBV27	-	TRBJ2-7	TRBD2	TGTGCCAGCATTGGGGGTAGCGGGATAACAGGAGAGCAGTACTTC	CASIGGSGITGEQYF
TRBV5-1	-	TRBJ2-5	-	TGCGCCAGCTCAACGCCGGAGAGGGGGGAGACCCAGTACTTC	CASSTPERGETQYF
TRBV5-6	-	TRBJ1-2	TRBD1	TGTGCCAGCAGCCTTCCGACAGGGGATGGCTACACCTTC	CASSLPTGDGYTF
TRBV9	once	TRBJ2-5	-	TGTGCCAGCAGCGTATCGAACAGGGTGAGGGGAGAGACCCAGTACTTC	CASSVSNRVRGETQYF
TRBV20-1	-	TRBJ2-7	-	TGCAGTGCTAGTCCCAGGACAGCTGTCTACGAGCAGTACTTC	CSASPRTAVYEQYF
TRBV19	-	TRBJ2-7	TRBD1	TGTGCCAGTAGTTCGGAACGGACAGGATATGGCGAGCAATACTTC	CASSSERTGYGEQYF
TRBV28	-	TRBJ2-5	TRBD1	TGTGCCAGCAGCGGCTTAACAGGGGAAGAGACCCAGTACTTC	CASSGLTGEETQYF
TRBV10-3	-	TRBJ2-3	-	TGTGCCATCGGGGAGATAGGAGATACGCAGTATTTT	CAIGEIGDTQYF
TRBV5-5	-	TRBJ2-7	-	TGTGCCAGCAGCTTGGTCTCTTCGAGGGACTACGAGCAGTACTTC	CASSLVSSRDYEQYF
TRBV19	-	TRBJ1-5	-	TGTGCCAGTAGAGACAGGAGCAATCAGCCCCAGCATTTT	CASRDRSNQPQHF